This T cell receptor (beta chain) was recorded in a study of early T cells in non-severe SARS-CoV-2 infection. Study information: Sequencing was performed on bulk RNA from unsorted whole blood, leaving chains unpaired.

Study observations and caveats: Lookups in VDJdb leaned toward anti-spike CD8 responses and missed private and CD4 specificities.

CDR3 length: 18 amino acids. Germline trimming cut 5 bases from V and 1 base from J; bases unmatched to any gene: 5. Germline loops: CDR1 MNHNY, CDR2 SVGAGI (reference sequence). This clonotype was counted between two and nine times. The antigen is undetermined. Unique molecular identifiers (one per individual cDNA molecule) were attached. TCRdb independently ran MiXCR on the 5' RACE reads; one entry per CDR3 protein. The sample carries 30,000 to 40,000 distinct CDR3 sequences, 5.7% recorded once. Sequencing was performed on whole blood. V gene TRBV6-6 combines with J gene TRBJ2-1; 16 nucleotides line up with TRBD2. The clonotype originates from an adult who was a healthcare worker with PCR-confirmed SARS-CoV-2 infection or an uninfected control (not recorded which). As DNA, the CDR3 is TGTGCCAGCAGTGTACCGGGACTAGCGGGGGGGTCCTACAATGAGCAGTTCTTC. Its translation: CASSVPGLAGGSYNEQFF.